This T cell receptor (beta chain) was sequenced in a study of cytomegalovirus exposure and HLA in healthy donors. Study context: Per a later analysis, the approximately 690 first-cohort and some 130 validation repertoires shared one platform. Study-wide points: In vitro assays verified that three CMV-associated chains recognized CMV antigens specifically. The study listed roughly 150 cytomegalovirus-associated TCR beta chains. The TCR clusters that emerged in the first cohort tended, a later analysis found, to co-occur in the 120 validation repertoires.

Using immunoSEQ multiplex PCR, the repertoire was profiled, and TCRdb retains in-frame clones only, with some absent. The sample lists 100,000 to 150,000 clones, 88% occurring once. On this clone itself: Its antigen is unidentified.

CDR1 and CDR2 from the germline V gene are SNHLY and FYNNEI. Deletions cut 2 bases from V and 4 bases from J, with 20 bases between. The CDR3 is made up of 17 amino acids. This clonotype was sampled from a man aged 25-45 years in good health and CMV-seronegative. The chain uses TRBV2 and TRBJ1-2, with D unresolved. The sample consisted of PBMCs. CDR3 coding DNA: TGTGCCAGCAGTGAAAGGGCAGCGGCCAAACCACGCTATGGCTACACCTTC. It codes for CASSERAAAKPRYGYTF.